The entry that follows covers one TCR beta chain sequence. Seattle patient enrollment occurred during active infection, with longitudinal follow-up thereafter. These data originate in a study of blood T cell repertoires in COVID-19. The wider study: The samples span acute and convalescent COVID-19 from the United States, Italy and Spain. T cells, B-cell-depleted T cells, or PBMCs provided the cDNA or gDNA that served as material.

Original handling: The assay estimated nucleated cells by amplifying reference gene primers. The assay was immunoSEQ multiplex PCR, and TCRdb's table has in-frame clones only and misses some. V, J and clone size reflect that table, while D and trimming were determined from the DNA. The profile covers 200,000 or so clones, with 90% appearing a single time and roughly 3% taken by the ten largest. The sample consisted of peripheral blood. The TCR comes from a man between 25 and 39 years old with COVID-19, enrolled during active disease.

As DNA, the CDR3 is TGTGCCAGCAGGGGGACAGTGAATGAAGCTTTCTTT. Translated: CASRGTVNEAFF. J is TRBJ1-1 and V is TRBV6-5; 7 bases match TRBD1. Germline V gives CDR1 MNHEY, CDR2 SVGAGI. V was clipped by 6 bases and J by 7 bases; unmatched bases: 5. The CDR3 has 12 amino acids.